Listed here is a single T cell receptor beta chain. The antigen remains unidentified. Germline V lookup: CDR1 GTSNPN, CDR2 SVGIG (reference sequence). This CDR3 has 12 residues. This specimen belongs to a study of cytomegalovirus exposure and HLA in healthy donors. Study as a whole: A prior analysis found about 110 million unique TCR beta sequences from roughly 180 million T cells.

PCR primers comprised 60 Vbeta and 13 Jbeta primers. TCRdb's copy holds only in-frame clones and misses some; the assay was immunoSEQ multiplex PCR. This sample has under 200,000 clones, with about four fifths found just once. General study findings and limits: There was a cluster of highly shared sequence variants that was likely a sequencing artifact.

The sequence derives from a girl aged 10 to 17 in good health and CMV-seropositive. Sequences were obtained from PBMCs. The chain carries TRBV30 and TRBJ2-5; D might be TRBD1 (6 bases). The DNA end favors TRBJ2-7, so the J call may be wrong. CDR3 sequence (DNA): TGTGCCTGGAATAGGGGGTTGGACGAGCAGTACTTC. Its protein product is CAWNRGLDEQYF.